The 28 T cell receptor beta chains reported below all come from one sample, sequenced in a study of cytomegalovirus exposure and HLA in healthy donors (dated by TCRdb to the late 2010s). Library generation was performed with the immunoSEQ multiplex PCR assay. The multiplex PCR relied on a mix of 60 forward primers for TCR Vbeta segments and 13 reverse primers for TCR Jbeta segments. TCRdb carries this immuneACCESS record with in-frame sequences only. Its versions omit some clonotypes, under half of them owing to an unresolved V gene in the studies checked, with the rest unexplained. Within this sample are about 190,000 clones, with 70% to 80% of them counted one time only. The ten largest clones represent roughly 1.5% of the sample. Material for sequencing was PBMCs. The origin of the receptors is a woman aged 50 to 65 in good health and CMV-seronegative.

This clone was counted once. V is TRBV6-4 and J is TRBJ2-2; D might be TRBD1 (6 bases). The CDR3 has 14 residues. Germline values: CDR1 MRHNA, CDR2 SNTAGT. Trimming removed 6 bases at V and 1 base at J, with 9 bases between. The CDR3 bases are TGTGCCAGCAGCTTGACAGGGAACACCGGGGAGCTGTTTTTT. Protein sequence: CASSLTGNTGELFF.

The CDR3 loop is CASSYGQDNTEAFF. The CDR3 region has the DNA TGTGCCAGCAGTTACGGTCAGGATAACACTGAAGCTTTCTTT. The V call is TRBV6-5, the J call TRBJ1-1; D remains ambiguous. CDR3 length: 14 residues. Trimming pared 2 bases from V and 2 bases from J, leaving 9 bases between. The V gene's germline CDR1 is MNHEY and CDR2 SVGAGI.

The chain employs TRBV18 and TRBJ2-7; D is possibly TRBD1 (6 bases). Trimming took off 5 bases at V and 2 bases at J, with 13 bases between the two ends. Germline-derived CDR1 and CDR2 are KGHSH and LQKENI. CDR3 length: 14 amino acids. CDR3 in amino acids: CASSEGQLAYEQYF. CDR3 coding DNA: TGTGCCAGCTCAGAAGGACAGCTTGCCTACGAGCAGTACTTC.

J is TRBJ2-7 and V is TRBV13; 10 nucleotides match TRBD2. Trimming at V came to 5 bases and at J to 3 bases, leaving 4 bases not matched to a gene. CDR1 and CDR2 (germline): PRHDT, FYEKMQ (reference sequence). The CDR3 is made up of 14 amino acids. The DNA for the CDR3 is TGTGCCAGCAGCCTCCGACTAGCGGGCTACGAGCAGTACTTC. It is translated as CASSLRLAGYEQYF.

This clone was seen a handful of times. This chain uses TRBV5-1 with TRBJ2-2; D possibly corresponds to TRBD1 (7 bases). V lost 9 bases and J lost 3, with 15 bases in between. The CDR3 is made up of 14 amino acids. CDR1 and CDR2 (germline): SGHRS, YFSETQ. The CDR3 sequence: CATRGTGYTGELFF. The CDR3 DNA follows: TGCGCCACCAGGGGGACTGGCTACACCGGGGAGCTGTTTTTT.

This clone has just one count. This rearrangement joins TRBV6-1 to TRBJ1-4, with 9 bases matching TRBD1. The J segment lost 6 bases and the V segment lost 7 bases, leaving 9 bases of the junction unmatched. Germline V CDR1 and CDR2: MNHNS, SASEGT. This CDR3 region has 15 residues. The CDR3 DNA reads TGTGCCAGCAAACTTAACAGGGGGCTGTATGAAAAACTGTTTTTT. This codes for CASKLNRGLYEKLFF.

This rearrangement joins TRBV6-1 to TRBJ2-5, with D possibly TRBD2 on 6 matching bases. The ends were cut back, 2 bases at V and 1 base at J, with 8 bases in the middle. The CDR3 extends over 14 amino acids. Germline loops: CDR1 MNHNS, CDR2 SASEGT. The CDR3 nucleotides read TGTGCCAGCAGTGAATGGAGGGGCCAAGAGACCCAGTACTTC. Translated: CASSEWRGQETQYF.

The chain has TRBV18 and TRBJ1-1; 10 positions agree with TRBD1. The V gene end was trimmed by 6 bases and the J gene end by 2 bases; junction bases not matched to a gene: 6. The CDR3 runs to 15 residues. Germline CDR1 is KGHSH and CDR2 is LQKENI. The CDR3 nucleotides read TGTGCCAGCTCCCAAAGACAGGGGGCAAACACTGAAGCTTTCTTT. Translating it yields CASSQRQGANTEAFF.

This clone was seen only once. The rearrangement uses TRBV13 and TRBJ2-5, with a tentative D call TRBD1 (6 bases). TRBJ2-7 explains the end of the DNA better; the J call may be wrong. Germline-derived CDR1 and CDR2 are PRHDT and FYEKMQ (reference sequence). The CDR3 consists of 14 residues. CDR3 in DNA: TGTGCCAGCAGCTCGACCAGGGGCCCCTACGAGCAGTACTTC. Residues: CASSSTRGPYEQYF.

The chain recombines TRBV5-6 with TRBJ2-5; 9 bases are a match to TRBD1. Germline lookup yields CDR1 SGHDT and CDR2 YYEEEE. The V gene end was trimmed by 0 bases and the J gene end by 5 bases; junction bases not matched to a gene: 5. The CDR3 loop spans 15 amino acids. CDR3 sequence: CASSLATGGGETQYF. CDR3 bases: TGTGCCAGCAGCTTGGCGACAGGGGGTGGGGAGACCCAGTACTTC.

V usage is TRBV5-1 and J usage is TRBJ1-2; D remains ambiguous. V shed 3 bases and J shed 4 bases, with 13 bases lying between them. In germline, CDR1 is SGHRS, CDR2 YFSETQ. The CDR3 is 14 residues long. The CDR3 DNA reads TGCGCCAGCAGCTCCAACGGGTCCCCCTATGGCTACACCTTC. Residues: CASSSNGSPYGYTF.

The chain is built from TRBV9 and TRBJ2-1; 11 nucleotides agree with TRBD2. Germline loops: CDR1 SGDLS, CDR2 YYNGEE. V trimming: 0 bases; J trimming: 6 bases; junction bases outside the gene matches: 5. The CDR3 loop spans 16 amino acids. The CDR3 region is CASSVAGLAGGNEQFF. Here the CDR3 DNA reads TGTGCCAGCAGCGTAGCTGGGCTAGCGGGAGGCAATGAGCAGTTCTTC.

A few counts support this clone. CDR3 bases: TGTGCCATTTCCGCGGGGACAGGCTTTGGTCAGCAGTTCTTC. Translating gives CAISAGTGFGQQFF. This chain uses TRBV10-3 with TRBJ2-1, with 8 bases lining up with TRBD1. Looked up from germline, CDR1 is ENHRY and CDR2 is SYGVKD. V dropped 9 bases and J dropped 11; count of bases not matched to a gene: 15. The CDR3 spans 14 residues.

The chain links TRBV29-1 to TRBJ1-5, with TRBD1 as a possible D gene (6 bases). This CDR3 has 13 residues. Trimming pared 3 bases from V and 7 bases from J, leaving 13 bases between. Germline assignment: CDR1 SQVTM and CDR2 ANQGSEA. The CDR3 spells CSVDEGVGQPQHF. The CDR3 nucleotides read TGCAGCGTTGACGAGGGGGTAGGGCAGCCCCAGCATTTT. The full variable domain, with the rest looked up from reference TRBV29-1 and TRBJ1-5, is SAVISQKPSRDICQRGTSLTIQCQVDSQVTMMFWYRQQPGQSLTLIATANQGSEATYESGFVIDKFPISRPNLTFSTLTVSNMSPEDSSIYLCSVDEGVGQPQHFGDGTRLSIL.

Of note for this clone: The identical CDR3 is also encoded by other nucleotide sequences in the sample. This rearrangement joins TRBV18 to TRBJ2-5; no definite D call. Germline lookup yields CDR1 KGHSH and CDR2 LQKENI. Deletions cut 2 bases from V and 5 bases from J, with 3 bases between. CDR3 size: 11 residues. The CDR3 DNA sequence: TGTGCCAGCTCACCAGGCGAGACCCAGTACTTC. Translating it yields CASSPGETQYF.

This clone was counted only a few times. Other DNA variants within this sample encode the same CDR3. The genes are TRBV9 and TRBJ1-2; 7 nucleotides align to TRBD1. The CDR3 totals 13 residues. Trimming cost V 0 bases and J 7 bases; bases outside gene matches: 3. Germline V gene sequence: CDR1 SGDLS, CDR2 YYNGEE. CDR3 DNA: TGTGCCAGCAGCGTAGATCAGGGGGGTGGCTACACCTTC. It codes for CASSVDQGGGYTF.

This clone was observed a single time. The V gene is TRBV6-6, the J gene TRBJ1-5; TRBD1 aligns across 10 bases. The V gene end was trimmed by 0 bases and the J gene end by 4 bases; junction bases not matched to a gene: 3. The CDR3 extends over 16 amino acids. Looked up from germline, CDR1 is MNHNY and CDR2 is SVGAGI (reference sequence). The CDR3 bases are TGTGCCAGCAGTTACTCGACGGGACAGGGGAATCAGCCCCAGCATTTT. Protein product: CASSYSTGQGNQPQHF.

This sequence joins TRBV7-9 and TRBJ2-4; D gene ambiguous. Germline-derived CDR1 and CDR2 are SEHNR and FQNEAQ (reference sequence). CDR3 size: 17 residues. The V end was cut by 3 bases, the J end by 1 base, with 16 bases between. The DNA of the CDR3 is TGTGCCAGCAGCTTTCTCACATCACCCGGGGCCAAAAACATTCAGTACTTC. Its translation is CASSFLTSPGAKNIQYF.

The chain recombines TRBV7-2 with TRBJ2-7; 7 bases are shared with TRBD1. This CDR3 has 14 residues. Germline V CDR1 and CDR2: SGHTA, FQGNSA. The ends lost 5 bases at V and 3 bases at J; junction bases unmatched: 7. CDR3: CASSQTGRVYEQYF. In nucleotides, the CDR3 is TGTGCCAGCAGCCAGACAGGGCGGGTCTACGAGCAGTACTTC. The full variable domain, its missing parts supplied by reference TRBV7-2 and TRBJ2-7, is GAGVSQSPSNKVTEKGKDVELRCDPISGHTALYWYRQSLGQGLEFLIYFQGNSAPDKSGLPSDRFSAERTGGSVSTLTIQRTQQEDSAVYLCASSQTGRVYEQYFGPGTRLTVT.

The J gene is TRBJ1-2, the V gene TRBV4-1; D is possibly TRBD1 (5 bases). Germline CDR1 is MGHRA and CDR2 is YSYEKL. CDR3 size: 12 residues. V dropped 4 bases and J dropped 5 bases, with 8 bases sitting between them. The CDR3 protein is CASSPGGYGYTF. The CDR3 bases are TGCGCCAGCAGCCCCGGGGGATATGGCTACACCTTC.

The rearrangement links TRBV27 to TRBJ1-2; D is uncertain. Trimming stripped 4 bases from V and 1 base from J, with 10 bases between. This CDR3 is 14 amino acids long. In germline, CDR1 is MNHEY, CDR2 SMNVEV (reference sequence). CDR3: CASSSGVVNYGYTF. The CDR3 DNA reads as TGTGCCAGCAGTTCGGGAGTGGTTAACTATGGCTACACCTTC.

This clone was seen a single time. This chain's CDR3 is CASTTGGRKNGYTF. The CDR3, as DNA: TGCGCCAGCACAACAGGGGGCAGAAAGAATGGCTACACCTTC. The rearrangement joins TRBV5-1 to TRBJ1-2, with 9 bases fitting TRBD1. CDR3 size: 14 residues. With 6 bases clipped from V and 6 bases from J, the junction kept 9 bases outside the gene matches. Germline lookup yields CDR1 SGHRS and CDR2 YFSETQ.

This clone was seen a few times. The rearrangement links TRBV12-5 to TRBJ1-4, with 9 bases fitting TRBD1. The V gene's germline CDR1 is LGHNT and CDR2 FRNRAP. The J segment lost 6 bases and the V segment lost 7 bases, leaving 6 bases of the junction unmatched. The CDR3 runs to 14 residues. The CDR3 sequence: CASVNRGRDEKLFF. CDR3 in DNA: TGTGCTAGTGTAAACAGGGGGCGAGATGAAAAACTGTTTTTT.

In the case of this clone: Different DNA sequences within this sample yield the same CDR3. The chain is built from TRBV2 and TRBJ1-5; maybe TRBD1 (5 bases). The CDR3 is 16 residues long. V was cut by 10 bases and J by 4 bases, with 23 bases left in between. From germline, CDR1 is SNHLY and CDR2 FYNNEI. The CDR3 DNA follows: TGTGCCACCACGCCCGTCCGGCAGGGAGGTAATCAGCCCCAGCATTTT. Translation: CATTPVRQGGNQPQHF.

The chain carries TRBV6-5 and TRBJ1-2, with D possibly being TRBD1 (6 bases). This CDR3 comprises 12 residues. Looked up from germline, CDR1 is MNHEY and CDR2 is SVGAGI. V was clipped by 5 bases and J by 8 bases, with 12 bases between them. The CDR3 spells CASSDRPLGYTF. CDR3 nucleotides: TGTGCCAGCAGTGACAGGCCGCTCGGCTACACCTTC.

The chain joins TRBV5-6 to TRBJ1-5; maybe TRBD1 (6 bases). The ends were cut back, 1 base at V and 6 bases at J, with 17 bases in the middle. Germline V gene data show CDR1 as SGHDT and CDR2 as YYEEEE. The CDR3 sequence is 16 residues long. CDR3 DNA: TGTGCCAGCAGCTTGTCCGGGACACTTGGGAGTCAGCCCCAGCATTTT. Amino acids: CASSLSGTLGSQPQHF.

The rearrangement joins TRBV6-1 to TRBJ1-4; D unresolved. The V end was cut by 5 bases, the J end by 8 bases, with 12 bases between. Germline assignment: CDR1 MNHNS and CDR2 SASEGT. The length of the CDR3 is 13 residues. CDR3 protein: CASSLTPREKLFF. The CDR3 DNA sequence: TGTGCCAGCAGTCTTACGCCGAGGGAAAAACTGTTTTTT.

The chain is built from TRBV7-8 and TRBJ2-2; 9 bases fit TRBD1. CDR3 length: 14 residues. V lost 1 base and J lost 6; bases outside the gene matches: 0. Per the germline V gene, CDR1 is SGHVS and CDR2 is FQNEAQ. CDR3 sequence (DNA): TGTGCCAGCAGCTTAGACAGGGGGCCCGGGGAGCTGTTTTTT. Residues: CASSLDRGPGELFF.